The 2 T cell receptor beta chains below come from one sample, sequenced in a study of T cells in Graves' hyperthyroidism and ophthalmopathy (dated by TCRdb to between 2018 and 2021). Receptor libraries were prepared by multiplex PCR. Data came from an Illumina HiSeq 2000. TCR beta CDR3 regions were amplified from RNA transcripts. The TCR CDR3 was subjected to a first round of RT-PCR using the HTBI primer set and the Qiagen OneStep RT-PCR kit. The public reads were run again by TCRdb, first through fastp at Q25 and then through MiXCR, and only productive beta chains were kept. Rows merge per CDR3 protein into single entries with the most common DNA and genes. The sample has fewer than 500,000 distinct CDR3 sequences on record, approximately 15% of them singletons. The top ten clones comprise about a fifth of the sample. The material sequenced was blood. The receptors stem from a man in his thirties or forties with Graves' hyperthyroidism that later progressed to Graves' ophthalmopathy.

In this sample, this clonotype turned up many times. The J gene is TRBJ1-1, the V gene TRBV28, with TRBD1 matching over 8 bases. The V gene's germline CDR1 is MDHEN and CDR2 SYDVKM. The CDR3 is made up of 14 amino acids. After removal of 7 bases from V and 1 base from J, the junction contained 5 bases not matched to a gene. CDR3 sequence (DNA): TGTGCCAGCAAAACAGGGGGATCGAACACTGAAGCTTTCTTT. This translates into CASKTGGSNTEAFF. Together with reference TRBV28 and TRBJ1-1, the CDR3 gives the full variable domain: DVKVTQSSRYLVKRTGEKVFLECVQDMDHENMFWYRQDPGLGLRLIYFSYDVKMKEKGDIPEGYSVSREKKERFSLILESASTNQTSMYLCASKTGGSNTEAFFGQGTRLTVV.

The sample holds many counts of this clonotype. V and J are TRBV12-3 or TRBV12-4 and TRBJ2-1; the D is unclear. The CDR3 sequence is 13 residues long. Trimming took off 6 bases at V and 3 bases at J, with 9 bases between the two ends. CDR3 sequence: CASSSINYNEQFF. In DNA, the CDR3 is TGTGCCAGCAGCTCCATCAACTACAATGAGCAGTTCTTC.